This TCR beta chain came from a study of technical replicates of blood from a few donors. Here immunoSEQ multiplex PCR was the method, and the copy in TCRdb shows in-frame clones only, minus some. The sample shows about 59,000 clones, 93% of them seen only once. V lost 3 bases to trimming and J lost 4 bases, with 16 bases between them. The CDR3 is 16 amino acids. CDR1 is PRHDT, CDR2 FYEKMQ, per germline (reference sequence). This clone was counted a single time. Input material: PBMCs. The chain links TRBV13 to TRBJ1-3, with D possibly TRBD1 on 5 matching bases. This receptor was obtained from a human donor in good health. Some clones in this sample may be carry-over from other donors' samples. CDR3 in amino acids: CASSFEGGDSGNTIYF. In DNA form, the CDR3 reads TGTGCCAGCAGCTTCGAGGGAGGGGATTCGGGAAACACCATATATTTT.